This TCR beta chain stems from a study of blood T cell repertoires in COVID-19. Across the study: Samples of COVID-19 (acute and convalescent) were obtained from the United States, Italy and Spain. PBMCs, B-cell-depleted T cells, or T cells were the source of the cDNA or gDNA that made up the material.

Under the authors' procedure: Reference gene primer amplification gave nucleated cell count estimates. Assay: immunoSEQ multiplex PCR; the TCRdb copy retains only in-frame clones and omits some. The V and J calls and the clone size are those of that table, but D and trimming were determined from the DNA. The table lists hundreds of thousands of clones, 75% to 90% of them singletons. The CDR3 is made up of 14 amino acids. Trimming took 8 bases from V and 4 from J, leaving 17 bases between them. Germline assignment: CDR1 SNHLY and CDR2 FYNNEI. The genes are TRBV2 and TRBJ1-1; D may be TRBD1 (6 bases). The source is a young woman with active or convalescent COVID-19. Sequencing used peripheral blood. The DNA for the CDR3 is TGTGCCAGCCAAAAGGACAGCGCCGGCACTGAAGCTTTCTTT. Encoded protein: CASQKDSAGTEAFF.